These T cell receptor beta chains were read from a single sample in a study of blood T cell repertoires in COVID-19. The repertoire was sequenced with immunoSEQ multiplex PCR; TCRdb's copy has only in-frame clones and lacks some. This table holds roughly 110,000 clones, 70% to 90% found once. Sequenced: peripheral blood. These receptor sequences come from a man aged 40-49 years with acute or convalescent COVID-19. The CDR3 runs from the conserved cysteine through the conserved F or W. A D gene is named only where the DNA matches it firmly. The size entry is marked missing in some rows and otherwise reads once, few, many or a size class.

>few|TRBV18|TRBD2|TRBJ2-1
CASSPLNSGGHEQFF
TGTGCCAGCTCACCACTAAATAGCGGGGGCCATGAGCAGTTCTTC
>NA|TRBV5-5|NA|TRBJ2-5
CASSSGQQGIAETQYF
TGTGCCAGCAGCTCAGGACAACAGGGCATAGCAGAGACCCAGTACTTC
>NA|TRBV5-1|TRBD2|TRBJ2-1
CASRLASGMTYNEQFF
TGCGCCAGCAGGTTAGCTAGCGGGATGACCTACAATGAGCAGTTCTTC
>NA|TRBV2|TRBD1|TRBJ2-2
CASKGDSGNTGELFF
TGTGCCAGCAAAGGGGACAGCGGGAACACCGGGGAGCTGTTTTTT
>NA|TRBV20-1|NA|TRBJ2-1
CSARVGNEQFF
TGCAGTGCTAGGGTCGGCAATGAGCAGTTCTTC
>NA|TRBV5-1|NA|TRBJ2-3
CASSISITYTDTQYF
TGCGCCAGCAGCATTAGCATCACTTACACAGATACGCAGTATTTT
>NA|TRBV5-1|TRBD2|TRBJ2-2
CASSKLLAGGTTGELFF
TGCGCCAGCAGCAAACTATTAGCGGGAGGGACCACCGGGGAGCTGTTTTTT
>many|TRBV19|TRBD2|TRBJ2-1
CASSARTSGAYGSYNEQFF
TGTGCCAGTAGTGCGAGGACTAGCGGGGCCTATGGCTCCTACAATGAGCAGTTCTTC
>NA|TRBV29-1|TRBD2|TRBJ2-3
CSVDPRGGARGDTQYF
TGCAGCGTTGACCCTCGCGGGGGGGCCAGGGGAGATACGCAGTATTTT
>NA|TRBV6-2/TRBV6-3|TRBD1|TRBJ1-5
CASSLTGGRQPQHF
TGTGCCAGCAGTCTGACAGGGGGCCGGCAGCCCCAGCATTTT
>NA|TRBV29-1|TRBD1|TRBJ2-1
CSVDGPGQSSYNEQFF
TGCAGCGTTGATGGGCCGGGACAGAGCTCCTACAATGAGCAGTTCTTC
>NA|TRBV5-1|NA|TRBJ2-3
CASSLADVKDTQYF
TGCGCCAGCAGCTTGGCAGATGTGAAAGATACGCAGTATTTT
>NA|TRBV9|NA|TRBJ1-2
CASSVRGGPGGYTF
TGTGCCAGCAGCGTGAGGGGAGGGCCCGGCGGCTACACCTTC
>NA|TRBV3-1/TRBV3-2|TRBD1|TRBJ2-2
CASSLSGTVTTGELFF
TGTGCCAGCAGCCTCTCCGGGACAGTCACTACCGGGGAGCTGTTTTTT
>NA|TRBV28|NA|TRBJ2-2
CASTVGLNTGELFF
TGTGCCAGTACGGTGGGCCTGAACACCGGGGAGCTGTTTTTT
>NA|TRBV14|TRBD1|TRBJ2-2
CASSRGQANTGELFF
TGTGCCAGCAGCCGAGGACAGGCGAACACCGGGGAGCTGTTTTTT
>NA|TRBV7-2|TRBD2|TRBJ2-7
CASSLVPGGGGYEQYF
TGTGCCAGCAGCTTAGTTCCCGGGGGGGGCGGTTACGAGCAGTACTTC
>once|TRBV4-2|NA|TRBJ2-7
CASSHRGANYEQYF
TGTGCCAGCAGCCATCGCGGGGCAAACTACGAGCAGTACTTC
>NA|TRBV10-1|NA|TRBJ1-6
CASSLRSTGTLNSPLHF
TGCGCCAGCAGTCTAAGAAGTACCGGGACACTTAATTCACCCCTCCACTTT
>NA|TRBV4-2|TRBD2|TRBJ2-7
CASSPATSGIDEQYF
TGTGCCAGCAGTCCCGCGACTAGCGGGATCGACGAGCAGTACTTC
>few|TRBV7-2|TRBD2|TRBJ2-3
CASSSSGGTDTQYF
TGTGCCAGCAGCTCTAGCGGGGGCACAGATACGCAGTATTTT
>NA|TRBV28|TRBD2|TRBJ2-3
CASRSLAGTDTQYF
TGTGCCAGCAGAAGTCTAGCGGGTACAGATACGCAGTATTTT
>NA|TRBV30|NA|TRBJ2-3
CAWSVLPTDGTQYF
TGTGCCTGGAGTGTATTGCCAACTGATGGTACGCAGTATTTT
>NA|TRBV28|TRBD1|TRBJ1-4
CASSLYNRDRADNEKLFF
TGTGCCAGCAGTTTATACAATCGAGACAGGGCTGATAATGAAAAACTGTTTTTT
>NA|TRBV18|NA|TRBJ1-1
CASSPGQNTEAFF
TGTGCCAGCTCACCGGGACAGAACACTGAAGCTTTCTTT
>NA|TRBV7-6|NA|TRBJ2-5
CASRADQETQYF
TGTGCCAGCAGGGCGGACCAAGAGACCCAGTACTTC
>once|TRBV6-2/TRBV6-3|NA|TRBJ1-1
CASSFGVPPDWNTEAFF
TGTGCCAGCAGTTTCGGGGTGCCACCGGATTGGAACACTGAAGCTTTCTTT
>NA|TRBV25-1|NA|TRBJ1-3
CASSQTGNSGNTIYF
TGTGCCAGCAGCCAAACAGGGAACTCTGGAAACACCATATATTTT
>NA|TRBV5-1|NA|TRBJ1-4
CASSTRAGTNEKLFF
TGCGCCAGCAGCACCCGGGCGGGAACTAATGAAAAACTGTTTTTT
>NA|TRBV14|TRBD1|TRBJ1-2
CASSHFPQGSVGYTF
TGTGCCAGCAGCCATTTCCCACAGGGGTCGGTCGGCTACACCTTC
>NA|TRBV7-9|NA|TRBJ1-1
CASSLGSQLEAFF
TGTGCCAGCAGCTTAGGTTCACAGCTTGAAGCTTTCTTT
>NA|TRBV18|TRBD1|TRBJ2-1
CASSPGQGTLGEQFF
TGTGCCAGCTCACCTGGACAGGGGACCCTCGGTGAGCAGTTCTTC
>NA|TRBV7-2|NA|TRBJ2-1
CASSIGGDSNEQFF
TGTGCCAGCAGCATAGGGGGGGACTCCAATGAGCAGTTCTTC
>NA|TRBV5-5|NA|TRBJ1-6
CASRTLTGGGSPLHF
TGTGCCAGCAGGACCCTGACAGGTGGCGGGTCACCCCTCCACTTT
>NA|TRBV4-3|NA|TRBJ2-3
CASSQVRGTDTQYF
TGCGCCAGCAGCCAAGTGCGGGGCACAGATACGCAGTATTTT
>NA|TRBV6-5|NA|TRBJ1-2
CASKRQYGYTF
TGTGCCAGCAAAAGACAGTATGGCTACACCTTC
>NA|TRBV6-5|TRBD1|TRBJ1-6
CASSHRDRGNSPLHF
TGTGCCAGCAGCCACCGGGACAGGGGGAACTCACCCCTCCACTTT
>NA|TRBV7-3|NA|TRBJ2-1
CASSLMARGGDNEQFF
TGTGCCAGCAGCTTAATGGCCCGCGGCGGCGACAATGAGCAGTTCTTC
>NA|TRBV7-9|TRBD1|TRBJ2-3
CASSPRDRRADTQYF
TGTGCCAGCAGCCCCCGGGACAGGCGAGCAGATACGCAGTATTTT
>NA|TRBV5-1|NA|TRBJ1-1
CASSLASPVNTEAFF
TGCGCCAGCAGCTTGGCCAGTCCAGTGAACACTGAAGCTTTCTTT
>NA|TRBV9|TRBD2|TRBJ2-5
CASSFSGRGETQYF
TGTGCCAGCAGCTTTAGCGGGAGGGGGGAGACCCAGTACTTC
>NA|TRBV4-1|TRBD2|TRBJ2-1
CASSPNTLLAGVENEQFF
TGCGCCAGCAGCCCCAACACTCTTCTAGCGGGAGTAGAAAATGAGCAGTTCTTC
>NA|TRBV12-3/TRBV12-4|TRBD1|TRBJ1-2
CASSPGQGYGYTF
TGTGCCAGCAGTCCGGGACAGGGGTATGGCTACACCTTC
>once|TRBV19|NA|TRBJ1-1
CASSPRSSGGPFF
TGTGCCAGTAGTCCCCGGTCTTCGGGGGGCCCTTTCTTT
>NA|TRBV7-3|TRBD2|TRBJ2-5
CASSFSGGAQETQYF
TGTGCCAGCAGCTTTAGCGGGGGGGCTCAAGAGACCCAGTACTTC
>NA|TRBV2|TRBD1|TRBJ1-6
CASTSTGVGNSPLHF
TGTGCCAGCACCTCCACAGGGGTGGGTAATTCACCCCTCCACTTT
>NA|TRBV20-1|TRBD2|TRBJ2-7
CSASGGTSGYEQYF
TGCAGTGCTAGTGGGGGGACTAGCGGCTACGAGCAGTACTTC
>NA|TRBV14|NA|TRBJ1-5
CASSQGGLGGQPQHF
TGTGCCAGCAGCCAAGGAGGGTTAGGCGGACAGCCCCAGCATTTT
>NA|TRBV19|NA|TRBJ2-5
CASLDSMGETQYF
TGTGCCAGCCTTGACTCCATGGGAGAGACCCAGTACTTC
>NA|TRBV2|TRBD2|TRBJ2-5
CASRPGTSGRRETQYF
TGTGCCAGCAGGCCCGGGACTAGCGGGAGGAGGGAGACCCAGTACTTC
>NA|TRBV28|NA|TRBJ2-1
CASSWTGRENNEQFF
TGTGCCAGCAGTTGGACGGGGCGGGAAAACAATGAGCAGTTCTTC
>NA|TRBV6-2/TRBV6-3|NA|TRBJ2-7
CASSTRLGRHEQYF
TGTGCCAGCAGCACCCGGCTGGGGAGACACGAGCAGTACTTC
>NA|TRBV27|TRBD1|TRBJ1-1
CASRTQQGSGSEAFF
TGTGCCAGCAGAACGCAACAGGGGAGCGGTAGCGAAGCTTTCTTT
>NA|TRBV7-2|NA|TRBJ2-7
CASSLGTGGGSYEQYF
TGTGCCAGCAGCTTAGGCACAGGGGGGGGCTCCTACGAGCAGTACTTC
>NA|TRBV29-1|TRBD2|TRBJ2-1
CSAKTSGYNEQFF
TGCAGCGCTAAGACTAGCGGATACAATGAGCAGTTCTTC
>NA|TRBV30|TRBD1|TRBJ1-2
CAWSPPGQGAYGYTF
TGTGCCTGGAGTCCCCCCGGACAGGGGGCCTATGGCTACACCTTC